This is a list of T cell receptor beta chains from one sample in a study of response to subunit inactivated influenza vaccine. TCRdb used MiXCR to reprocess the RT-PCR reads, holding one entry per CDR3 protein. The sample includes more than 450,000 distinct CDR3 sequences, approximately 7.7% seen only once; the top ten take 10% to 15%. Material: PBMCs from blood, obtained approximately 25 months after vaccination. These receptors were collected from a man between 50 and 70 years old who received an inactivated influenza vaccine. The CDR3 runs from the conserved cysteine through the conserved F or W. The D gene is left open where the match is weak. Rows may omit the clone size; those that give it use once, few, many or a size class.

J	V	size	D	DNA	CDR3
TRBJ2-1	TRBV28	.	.	TGTGCCATCCTTCAGACAGGTACCTACAATGAGCAGTTCTTC	CAILQTGTYNEQFF
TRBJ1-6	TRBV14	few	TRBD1	TGTGCCAGCAGAGGACAGGGGGCTTTCTATAATTCACCCCTCCACTTT	CASRGQGAFYNSPLHF
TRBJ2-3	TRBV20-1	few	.	TGCAGTAGTCCCCGAAATACGCAGTATTTT	CSSPRNTQYF
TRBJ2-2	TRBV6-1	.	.	TGTGCCAGCAGGGCTTACGACACCGGGGAGCTGTTTTTT	CASRAYDTGELFF
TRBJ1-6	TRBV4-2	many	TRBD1	TGTGCCAGCAGCCAAGATACAGGGGAGGGATCACCCCTCCACTTT	CASSQDTGEGSPLHF
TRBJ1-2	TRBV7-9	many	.	TGTGCCAGCAGCCAACTGACAGAAAAGGATGGCTACACCTTC	CASSQLTEKDGYTF
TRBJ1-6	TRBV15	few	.	TGTGCCACCAGCAGAGGTGGAGGGACACAAAATTCACCCCTCCACTTT	CATSRGGGTQNSPLHF
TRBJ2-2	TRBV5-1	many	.	TGCGCCAGCAGCTTGGCGGCAGGAAGCACCGGGGAGCTGTTTTTT	CASSLAAGSTGELFF
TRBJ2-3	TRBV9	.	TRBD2	TGTGCCAGCAGCCGGGAGGGCGCAGATACGCAGTATTTT	CASSREGADTQYF
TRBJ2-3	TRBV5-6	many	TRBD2	TGTGCCAGCAGCTCACCAGCGGGGGGGGAAACAGATACGCAGTATTTT	CASSSPAGGETDTQYF
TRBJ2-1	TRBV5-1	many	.	TGCGCCAGCAGCCCAAACGCCCGAGGGGGAGGGTTACCGTTCTTC	CASSPNARGGGLPFF
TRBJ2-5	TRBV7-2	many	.	TGTGCCAGCAGCTTAGCGTCCAGCCAAGAGACCCAGTACTTC	CASSLASSQETQYF
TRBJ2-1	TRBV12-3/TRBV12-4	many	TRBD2	TGTGCCAGCAGTTTAGCTAGCGGGGGGGCCAATGAGCAGTTCTTC	CASSLASGGANEQFF
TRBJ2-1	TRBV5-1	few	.	TGCGCCACTAGCGAAGGGGATAGGAATGAGCAGTTCTTC	CATSEGDRNEQFF
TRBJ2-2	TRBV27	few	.	TGTGCCAGCAGTCCCCGGGACCCAAGAACATCCGGGGAGCTGTTTTTT	CASSPRDPRTSGELFF
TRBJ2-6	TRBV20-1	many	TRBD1	TGCAGTGCTAGAGATCGGGACAGGGTCGGTGGGGCCAACGTCCTGACTTTC	CSARDRDRVGGANVLTF
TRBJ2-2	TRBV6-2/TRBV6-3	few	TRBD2	TGTGCCAGCAGCCACCTCCGACTCGATTTAGCGGGGCCGAACACCGGGGAGCTGTTTTTT	CASSHLRLDLAGPNTGELFF
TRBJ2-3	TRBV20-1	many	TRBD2	TGCAGTGCTAAGCGGGGGGCCACAGATACGCAGTATTTT	CSAKRGATDTQYF
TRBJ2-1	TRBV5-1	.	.	TGCGCCAGCGGCCTTAGGGCGGGGCACAATGAGCAGTTCTTC	CASGLRAGHNEQFF
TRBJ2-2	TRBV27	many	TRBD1	TGTGCCAGCAGTTTGGGACAGATTGCCGCCGGGGAGCTGTTTTTT	CASSLGQIAAGELFF
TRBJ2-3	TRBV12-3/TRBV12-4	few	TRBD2	TGTGCCAGCAGTTTAGTCCAGCGGGGGGAGGGGAGCACGCAGTATTTT	CASSLVQRGEGSTQYF
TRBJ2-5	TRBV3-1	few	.	TGTGCCAGCAGCCAAGCGCAGACCCAGTACTTC	CASSQAQTQYF
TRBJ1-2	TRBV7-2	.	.	TGTGCCAGCCCCTTCGGGGGTGGCTACACCTTC	CASPFGGGYTF
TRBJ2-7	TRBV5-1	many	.	TGCGCCAGCAGCTTGCGGGTACCAGTCGACGAGCAGTACTTC	CASSLRVPVDEQYF
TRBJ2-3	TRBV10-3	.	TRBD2	TGTGCCATCAGCACGAAGACTAGCGGGGCGAACACAGATACGCAGTATTTT	CAISTKTSGANTDTQYF
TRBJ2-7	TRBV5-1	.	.	TGCGCCAGCACCCTGACAGGAGGGTTCTACGAGCAGTACTTC	CASTLTGGFYEQYF
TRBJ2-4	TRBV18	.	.	TGTGCCAGCTCACCATCAGCCCCAGCCAAAAACATTCAGTACTTC	CASSPSAPAKNIQYF
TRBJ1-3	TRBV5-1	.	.	TGCGCCAGCAGCTTGGATCCAGGGCAATCTGGAAACACCATATATTTT	CASSLDPGQSGNTIYF
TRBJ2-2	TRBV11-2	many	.	TGTGCCAGCAGCCCCTATCTGGGGGGCGGGGAGCTGTTTTTT	CASSPYLGGGELFF
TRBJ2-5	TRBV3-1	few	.	TGTGCCAGCAGCCAGCAAGGTGTGGGTCCCCAAGAGACCCAGTACTTC	CASSQQGVGPQETQYF
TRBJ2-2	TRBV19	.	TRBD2	TGTGCCACCAGAGCGGGAGGAACCACCGGGGAGCTGTTTTTT	CATRAGGTTGELFF
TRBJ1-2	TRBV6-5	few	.	TGTGCCAGCAGTTCTCATCCGGGGTCCACCTATGGCTACACCTTC	CASSSHPGSTYGYTF
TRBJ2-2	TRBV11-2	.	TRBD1	TGTGCCAGCAGTCCTATCCCAGGGGGTCTAAGGGCCGGGGAGCTGTTTTTT	CASSPIPGGLRAGELFF
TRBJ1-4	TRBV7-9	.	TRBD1	TGTGCCGCAGGGGGCCACGAAAAACTGTTTTTT	CAAGGHEKLFF
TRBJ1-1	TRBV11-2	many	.	TGTGCCAGCAGCCCCGGTAAGGGAGGCACTGAAGCTTTCTTT	CASSPGKGGTEAFF
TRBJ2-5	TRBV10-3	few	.	TGTGCCATCAGAGAAACAGGGCCCCAAGAGACCCAGTACTTC	CAIRETGPQETQYF
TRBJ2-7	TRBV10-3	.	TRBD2	TGTGCCATCAGTCCAAGACTAGCGGGAGGGCCCTCCCAGCAGTACTTC	CAISPRLAGGPSQQYF
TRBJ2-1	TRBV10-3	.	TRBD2	TGTGCCATCAGGCCCGGACTAGCGGGGGGATACAATGAGCAGTTCTTC	CAIRPGLAGGYNEQFF
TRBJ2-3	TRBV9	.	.	TGTGCCAGCAGCGCGACTGGGGCGACAGTTACAGATACGCAGTATTTT	CASSATGATVTDTQYF
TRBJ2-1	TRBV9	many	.	TGTGCCAGCAGCGTAGAGGACGTAAGCTCCTACAATGAGCAGTTCTTC	CASSVEDVSSYNEQFF
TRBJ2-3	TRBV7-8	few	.	TGTGCCAGCAGCCCCTGGGACACAGATACGCAGTATTTT	CASSPWDTDTQYF
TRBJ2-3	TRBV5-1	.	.	TGCGCCAGCAGCTTGAAACTGGGGAGCACAGATACGCAGTATTTT	CASSLKLGSTDTQYF
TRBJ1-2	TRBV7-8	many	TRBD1	TGTGCCAGCAGGCGAGATACAACAGGGGCTGTCTATGGCTACACCTTC	CASRRDTTGAVYGYTF
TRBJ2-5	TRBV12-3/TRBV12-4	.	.	TGTGCCAGCAGTCCATCCTCCTGGCCAGGGACCCAGTACTTC	CASSPSSWPGTQYF
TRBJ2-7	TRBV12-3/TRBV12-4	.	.	TGTGCCAGCAGTTTGCAGGACATCTACGAGCAGTACTTC	CASSLQDIYEQYF
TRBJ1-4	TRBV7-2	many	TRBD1	TGTGCCAGCAGCAGAGCTACAGGGGCAACTAATGAAAAACTGTTTTTT	CASSRATGATNEKLFF
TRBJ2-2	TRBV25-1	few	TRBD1	TGTGCCAGCAGTGAGGGACAGGGGTTGGACGGGGAGCTGTTTTTT	CASSEGQGLDGELFF
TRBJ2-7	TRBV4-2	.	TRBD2	TGTGCCAGCAGCCCCGGGACTAGCGGGGTCGCGGAGCAGTACTTC	CASSPGTSGVAEQYF
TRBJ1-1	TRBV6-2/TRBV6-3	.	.	TGTGCCAGCAGTTACTCTTACGCTGGAATGAACACTGAAGCTTTCTTT	CASSYSYAGMNTEAFF
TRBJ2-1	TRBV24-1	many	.	TGTGCCACCAGTGCTCCCGACTTACAGCTCAATGAGCAGTTCTTC	CATSAPDLQLNEQFF